This is a list of T cell receptor beta chains from one sample in a study of T-cell reconstitution after alpha-beta-depleted transplantation in children. TCRdb re-analysed the PCR reads in MiXCR, keeping a single row per CDR3 protein. This table holds around 400,000 distinct CDR3 sequences, 20% found once. The sample here was PBMCs from the stem cell graft donor, taken from the stem cell graft. The receptors here all came from a human donor who donated a stem cell graft to a child with acute myeloid leukemia. Each CDR3 is given without its conserved first and last residue. D genes are given only for firm matches.

j_call d_call v_call cdr3_aa
TRBJ2-7 TRBD2 TRBV4-2 ASSQIAGGIHEQY
TRBJ2-7 - TRBV27 ASSFSDDSYEQY
TRBJ2-2 - TRBV29-1 SVDVTGDDTGELF
TRBJ2-1 TRBD1 TRBV6-5 ASSSGQGTMYEQF
TRBJ2-3 TRBD2 TRBV2 ASSEGDYTDTQY
TRBJ2-3 - TRBV27 ASSSARLASTDTQY
TRBJ2-1 TRBD2 TRBV3-1 ASSQVVTSGRHEQF
TRBJ2-1 TRBD2 TRBV3-1 ASSHGLAGTEQF
TRBJ2-3 TRBD2 TRBV6-2/TRBV6-3 ASSPGLAGGRDTQY
TRBJ2-7 TRBD2 TRBV10-3 AISVGLAGGTNEQY
TRBJ2-5 - TRBV7-8 ASSIPRETQY